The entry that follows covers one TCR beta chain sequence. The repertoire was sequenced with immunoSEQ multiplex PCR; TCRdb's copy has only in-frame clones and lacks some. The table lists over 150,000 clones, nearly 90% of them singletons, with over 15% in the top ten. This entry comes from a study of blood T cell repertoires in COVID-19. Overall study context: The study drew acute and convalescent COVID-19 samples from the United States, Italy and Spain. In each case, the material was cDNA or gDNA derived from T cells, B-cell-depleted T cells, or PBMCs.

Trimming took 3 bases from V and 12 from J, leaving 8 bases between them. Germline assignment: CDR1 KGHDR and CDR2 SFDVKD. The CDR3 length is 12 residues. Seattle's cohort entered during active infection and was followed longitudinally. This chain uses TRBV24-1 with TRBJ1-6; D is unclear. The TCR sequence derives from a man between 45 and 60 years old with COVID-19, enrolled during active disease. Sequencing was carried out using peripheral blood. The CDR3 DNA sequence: TGTGCCACCAGTGATACAGTGGGACCCCTCCACTTT. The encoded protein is CATSDTVGPLHF.